This T cell receptor (beta chain) was sequenced during a study of brain T cells in children with intractable seizures. About this clone: Its target is not known.

TCRdb's table, derived via immunoSEQ multiplex PCR, lists solely in-frame clones and lacks some. Of about 320,000 clones in the sample, 93% were seen once. Regarding time point: blood from clinic visit 5 months post-surgery; TSC patient then seizure free. Surgery cases with the highest brain T cell transcript signatures were chosen for sequencing. Before surgery, patients took at least one anti-epileptic drug. This CDR3 is built from 18 residues. After removal of 3 bases from V and 0 bases from J, the junction contained 10 bases not matched to a gene. Germline loops: CDR1 SNHLY, CDR2 FYNNEI. Study-level findings and limits: Only CDR3 sequence similarity suggested viral specificity, without known HCMV serostatus. Pre-surgery blood may have been undersampled, hiding some clones.

The TCR was taken from a boy under two years old with tuberous sclerosis and intractable seizures. The sequenced sample was peripheral blood, obtained about 5 months after surgery. The V gene is TRBV2, the J gene TRBJ2-2; 7 nucleotides line up with TRBD1. The CDR3 DNA reads as TGTGCCAGCAGTGATGACAGGGTTACCTATTCGAACACCGGGGAGCTGTTTTTT. Its translation: CASSDDRVTYSNTGELFF.